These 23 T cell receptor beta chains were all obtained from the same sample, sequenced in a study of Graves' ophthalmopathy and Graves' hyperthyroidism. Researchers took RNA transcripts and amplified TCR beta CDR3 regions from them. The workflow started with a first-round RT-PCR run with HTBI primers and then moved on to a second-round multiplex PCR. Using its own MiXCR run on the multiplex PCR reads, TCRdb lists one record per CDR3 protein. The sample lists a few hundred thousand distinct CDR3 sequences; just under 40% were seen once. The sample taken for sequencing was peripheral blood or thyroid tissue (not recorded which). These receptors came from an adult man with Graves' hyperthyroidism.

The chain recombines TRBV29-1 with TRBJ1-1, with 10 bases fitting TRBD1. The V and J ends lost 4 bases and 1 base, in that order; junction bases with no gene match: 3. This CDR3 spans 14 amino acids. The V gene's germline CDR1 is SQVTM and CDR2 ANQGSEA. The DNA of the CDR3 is TGCAGCGTTGTCGGACAGGGGGAGAACACTGAAGCTTTCTTT. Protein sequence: CSVVGQGENTEAFF.

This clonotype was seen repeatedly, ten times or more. The CDR3 sequence is CATGLAGNYEQYF. In DNA form, the CDR3 reads TGTGCCACGGGACTAGCGGGGAATTACGAGCAGTACTTC. The chain is built from TRBV19 and TRBJ2-7; 13 bases map to TRBD2. Per germline, CDR1 LNHDA and CDR2 SQIVND (reference sequence). The V and J ends lost 10 bases and 4 bases, in that order; junction bases with no gene match: 4. CDR3 length: 13 residues.

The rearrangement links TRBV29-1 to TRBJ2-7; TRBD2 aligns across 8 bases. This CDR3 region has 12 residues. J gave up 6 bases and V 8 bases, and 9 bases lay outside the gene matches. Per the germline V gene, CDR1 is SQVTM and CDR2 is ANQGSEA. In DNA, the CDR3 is TGCAGCAGCTCGGGACTAGGGGGCGAGCAGTACTTC. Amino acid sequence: CSSSGLGGEQYF.

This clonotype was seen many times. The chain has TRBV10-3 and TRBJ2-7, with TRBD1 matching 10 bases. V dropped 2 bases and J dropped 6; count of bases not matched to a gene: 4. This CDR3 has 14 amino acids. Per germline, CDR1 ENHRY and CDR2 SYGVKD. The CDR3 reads CAISEQGQGSEQYF. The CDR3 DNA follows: TGTGCCATCAGTGAGCAGGGACAGGGGAGCGAGCAGTACTTC.

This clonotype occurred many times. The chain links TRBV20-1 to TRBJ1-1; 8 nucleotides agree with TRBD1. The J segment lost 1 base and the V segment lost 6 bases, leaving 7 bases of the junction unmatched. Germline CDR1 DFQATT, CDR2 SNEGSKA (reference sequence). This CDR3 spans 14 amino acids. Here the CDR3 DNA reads TGCAGTGCAGCCGGGACAGGCGGGAACACTGAAGCTTTCTTT. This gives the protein CSAAGTGGNTEAFF.

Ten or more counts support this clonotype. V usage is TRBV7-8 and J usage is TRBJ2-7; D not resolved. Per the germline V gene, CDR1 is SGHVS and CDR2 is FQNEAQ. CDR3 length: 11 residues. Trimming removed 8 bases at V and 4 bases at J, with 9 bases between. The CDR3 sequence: CASCLDYEQYF. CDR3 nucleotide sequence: TGTGCCAGCTGCCTAGATTACGAGCAGTACTTC. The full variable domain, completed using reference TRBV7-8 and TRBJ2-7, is GAGVSQSPRYKVAKRGQDVALRCDPISGHVSLFWYQQALGQGPEFLTYFQNEAQLDKSGLPSDRFFAERPEGSVSTLKIQRTQQEDSAVYLCASCLDYEQYFGPGTRLTVT.

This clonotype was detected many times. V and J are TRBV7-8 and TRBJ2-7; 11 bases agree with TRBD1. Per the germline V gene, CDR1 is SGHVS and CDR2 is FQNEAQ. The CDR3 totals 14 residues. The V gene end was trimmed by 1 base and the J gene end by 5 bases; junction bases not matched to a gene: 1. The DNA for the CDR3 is TGTGCCAGCAGCTTAGGGACAGGGGGCAACGAGCAGTACTTC. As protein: CASSLGTGGNEQYF.

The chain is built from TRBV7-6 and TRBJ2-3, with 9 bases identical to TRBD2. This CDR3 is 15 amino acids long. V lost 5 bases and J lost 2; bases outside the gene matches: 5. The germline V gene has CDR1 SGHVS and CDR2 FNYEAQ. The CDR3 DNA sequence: TGTGCCAGCAGCAGGACTAGCGCTAACACAGATACGCAGTATTTT. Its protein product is CASSRTSANTDTQYF.

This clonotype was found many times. The CDR3: CASTGTGVSYEQYF. In DNA, the CDR3 is TGTGCCAGCACTGGGACAGGGGTTTCCTACGAGCAGTACTTC. The V gene is TRBV5-5, the J gene TRBJ2-7; 10 bases line up with TRBD1. This CDR3 is 14 amino acids long. V gave up 6 bases and J gave up 1 base; unmatched junction bases: 4. Germline V gene sequence: CDR1 SGHKS, CDR2 YYEKEE (reference sequence). Looking up the rest from reference TRBV5-5 and TRBJ2-7 gives the full variable domain: DAGVTQSPTHLIKTRGQQVTLRCSPISGHKSVSWYQQVLGQGPQFIFQYYEKEERGRGNFPDRFSARQFPNYSSELNVNALLLGDSALYLCASTGTGVSYEQYFGPGTRLTVT.

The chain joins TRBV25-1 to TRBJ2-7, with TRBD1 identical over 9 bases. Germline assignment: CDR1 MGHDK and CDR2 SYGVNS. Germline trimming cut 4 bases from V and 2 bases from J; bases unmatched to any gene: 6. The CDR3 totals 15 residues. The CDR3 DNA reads TGTGCCAGCAGTGCCGGGACAGGGATCCCCTACGAGCAGTACTTC. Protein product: CASSAGTGIPYEQYF.

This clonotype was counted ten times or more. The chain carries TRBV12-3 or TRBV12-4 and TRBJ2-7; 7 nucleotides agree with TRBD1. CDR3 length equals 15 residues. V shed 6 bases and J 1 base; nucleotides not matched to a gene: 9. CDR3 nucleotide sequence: TGTGCCAGCAGCCCATCGACAGGGTGGTCCTACGAGCAGTACTTC. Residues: CASSPSTGWSYEQYF.

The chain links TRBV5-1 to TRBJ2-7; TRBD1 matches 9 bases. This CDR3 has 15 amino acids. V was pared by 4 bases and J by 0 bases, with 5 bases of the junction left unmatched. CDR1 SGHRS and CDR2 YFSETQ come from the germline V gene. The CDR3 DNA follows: TGCGCCAGCAGCCACGGGACAGGGACCTCCTACGAGCAGTACTTC. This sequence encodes CASSHGTGTSYEQYF. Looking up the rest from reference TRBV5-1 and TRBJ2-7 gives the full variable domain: KAGVTQTPRYLIKTRGQQVTLSCSPISGHRSVSWYQQTPGQGLQFLFEYFSETQRNKGNFPGRFSGRQFSNSRSEMNVSTLELGDSALYLCASSHGTGTSYEQYFGPGTRLTVT.

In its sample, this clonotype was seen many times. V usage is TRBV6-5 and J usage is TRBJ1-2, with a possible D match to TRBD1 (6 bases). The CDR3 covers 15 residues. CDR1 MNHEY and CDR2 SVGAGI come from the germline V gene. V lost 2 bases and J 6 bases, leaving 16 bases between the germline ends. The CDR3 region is CASSYIRGRKDGYTF. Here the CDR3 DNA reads TGTGCCAGCAGTTACATCCGGGGGCGGAAGGATGGCTACACCTTC.

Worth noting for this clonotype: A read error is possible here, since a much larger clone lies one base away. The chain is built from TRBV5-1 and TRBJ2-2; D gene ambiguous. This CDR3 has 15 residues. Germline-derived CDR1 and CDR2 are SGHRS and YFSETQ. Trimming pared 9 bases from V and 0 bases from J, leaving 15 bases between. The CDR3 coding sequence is TGCGCCACCGCCCCTATTCACTCGAACACCGGGGAGCTGTTTTTT. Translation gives CATAPIHSNTGELFF. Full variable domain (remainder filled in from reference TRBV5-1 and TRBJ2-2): KAGVTQTPRYLIKTRGQQVTLSCSPISGHRSVSWYQQTPGQGLQFLFEYFSETQRNKGNFPGRFSGRQFSNSRSEMNVSTLELGDSALYLCATAPIHSNTGELFFGEGSRLTVL.

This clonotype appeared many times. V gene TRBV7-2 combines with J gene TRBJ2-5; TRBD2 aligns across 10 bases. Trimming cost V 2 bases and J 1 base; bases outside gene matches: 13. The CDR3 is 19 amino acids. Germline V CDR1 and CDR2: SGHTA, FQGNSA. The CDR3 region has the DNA TGTGCCAGCAGCTTATCGGTCTCGGCTAGCGGGAGCCTCCAAGAGACCCAGTACTTC. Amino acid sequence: CASSLSVSASGSLQETQYF.

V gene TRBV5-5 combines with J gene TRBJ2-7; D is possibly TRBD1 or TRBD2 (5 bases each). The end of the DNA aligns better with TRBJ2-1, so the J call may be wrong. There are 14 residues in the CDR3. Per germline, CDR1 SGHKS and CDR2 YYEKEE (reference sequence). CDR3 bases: TGTGCCAGCAGCTTAGTTGGGGGTACGGGGGAGCAGTTCTTC. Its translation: CASSLVGGTGEQFF.

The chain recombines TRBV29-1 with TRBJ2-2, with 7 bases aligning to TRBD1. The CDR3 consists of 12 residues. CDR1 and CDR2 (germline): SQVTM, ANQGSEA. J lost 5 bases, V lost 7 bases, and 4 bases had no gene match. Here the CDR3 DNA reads TGCAGCGCGGAACAGGGGACCGGGGAGCTGTTTTTT. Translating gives CSAEQGTGELFF.

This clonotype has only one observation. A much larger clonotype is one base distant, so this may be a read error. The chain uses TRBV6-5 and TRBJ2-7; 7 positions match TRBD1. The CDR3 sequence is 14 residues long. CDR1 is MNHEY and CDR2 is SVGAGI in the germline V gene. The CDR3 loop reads CASSSGQSHYGQYF. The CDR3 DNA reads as TGTGCCAGCAGTTCGGGACAGTCACACTACGGGCAGTACTTC.

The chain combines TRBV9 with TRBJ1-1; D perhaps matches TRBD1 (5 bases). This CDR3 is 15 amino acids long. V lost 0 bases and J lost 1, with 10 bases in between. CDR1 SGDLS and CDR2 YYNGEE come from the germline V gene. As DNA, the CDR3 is TGTGCCAGCAGCGTAGGCGGGGCCGAGAACACTGAAGCTTTCTTT. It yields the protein CASSVGGAENTEAFF. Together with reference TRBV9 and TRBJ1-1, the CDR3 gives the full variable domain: DSGVTQTPKHLITATGQRVTLRCSPRSGDLSVYWYQQSLDQGLQFLIQYYNGEERAKGNILERFSAQQFPDLHSELNLSSLELGDSALYFCASSVGGAENTEAFFGQGTRLTVV.

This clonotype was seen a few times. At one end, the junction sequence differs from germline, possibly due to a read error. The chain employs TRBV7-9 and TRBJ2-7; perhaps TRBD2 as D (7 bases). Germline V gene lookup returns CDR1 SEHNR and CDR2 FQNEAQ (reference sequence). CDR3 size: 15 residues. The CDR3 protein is CASSPGRGLSYEQYF. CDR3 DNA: TGCGCCAGCAGCCCGGGGCGGGGGCTCTCCTACGAGCAGTACTTC.

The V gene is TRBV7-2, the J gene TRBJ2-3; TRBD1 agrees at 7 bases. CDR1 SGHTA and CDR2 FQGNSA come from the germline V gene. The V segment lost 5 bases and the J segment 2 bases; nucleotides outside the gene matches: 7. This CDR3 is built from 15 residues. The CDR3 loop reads CASSDRDRTTDTQYF. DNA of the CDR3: TGTGCCAGCAGCGACCGGGACAGAACCACAGATACGCAGTATTTT.

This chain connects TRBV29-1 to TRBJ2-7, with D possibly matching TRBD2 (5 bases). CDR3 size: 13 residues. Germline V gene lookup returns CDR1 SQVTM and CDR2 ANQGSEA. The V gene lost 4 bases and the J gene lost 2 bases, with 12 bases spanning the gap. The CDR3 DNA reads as TGCAGCGTTGGGCTAGCCTCCGCCTACGAGCAGTACTTC. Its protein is CSVGLASAYEQYF.

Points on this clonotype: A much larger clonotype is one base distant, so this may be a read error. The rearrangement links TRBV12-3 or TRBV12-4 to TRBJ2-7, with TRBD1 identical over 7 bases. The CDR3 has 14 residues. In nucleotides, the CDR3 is TGTGCCAGCAGTTTGGGACAGCGAATCTACGAGCAGTGCTTC. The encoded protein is CASSLGQRIYEQCF.